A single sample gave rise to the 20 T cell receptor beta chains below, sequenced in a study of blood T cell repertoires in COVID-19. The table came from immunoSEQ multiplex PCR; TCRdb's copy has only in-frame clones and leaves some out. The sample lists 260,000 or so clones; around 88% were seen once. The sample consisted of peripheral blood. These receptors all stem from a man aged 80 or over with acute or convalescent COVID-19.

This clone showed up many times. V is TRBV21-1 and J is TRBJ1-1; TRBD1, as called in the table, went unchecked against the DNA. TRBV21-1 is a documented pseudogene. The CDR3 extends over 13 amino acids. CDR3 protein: CASRLDRDTEAFF. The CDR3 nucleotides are TGTGCCAGCAGGCTGGACAGGGACACTGAAGCTTTCTTT.

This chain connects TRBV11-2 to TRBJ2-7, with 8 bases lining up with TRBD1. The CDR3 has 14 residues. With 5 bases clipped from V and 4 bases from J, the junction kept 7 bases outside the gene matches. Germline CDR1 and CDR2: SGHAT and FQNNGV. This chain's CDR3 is CASSVQGERYEQYF. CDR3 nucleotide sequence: TGTGCCAGCAGCGTACAGGGGGAGCGGTACGAGCAGTACTTC.

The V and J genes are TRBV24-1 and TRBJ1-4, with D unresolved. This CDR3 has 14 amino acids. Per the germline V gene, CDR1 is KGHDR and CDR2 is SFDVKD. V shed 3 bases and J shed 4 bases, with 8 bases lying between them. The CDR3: CATSDPGVNEKLFF. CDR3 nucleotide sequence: TGTGCCACCAGTGATCCCGGGGTTAATGAAAAACTGTTTTTT.

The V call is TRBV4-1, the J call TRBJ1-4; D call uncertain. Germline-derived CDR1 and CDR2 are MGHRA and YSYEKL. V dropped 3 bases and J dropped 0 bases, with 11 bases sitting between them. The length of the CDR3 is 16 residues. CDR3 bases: TGCGCCAGCAGCCAGAACACCGCTGCAACTAATGAAAAACTGTTTTTT. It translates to CASSQNTAATNEKLFF.

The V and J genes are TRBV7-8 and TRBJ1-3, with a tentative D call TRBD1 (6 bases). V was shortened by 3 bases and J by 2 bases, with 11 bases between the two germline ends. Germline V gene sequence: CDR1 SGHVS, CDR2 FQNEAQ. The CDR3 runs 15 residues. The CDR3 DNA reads TGTGCCAGCAGCTTGCAGAGGACAGCTGGAAACACCATATATTTT. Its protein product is CASSLQRTAGNTIYF.

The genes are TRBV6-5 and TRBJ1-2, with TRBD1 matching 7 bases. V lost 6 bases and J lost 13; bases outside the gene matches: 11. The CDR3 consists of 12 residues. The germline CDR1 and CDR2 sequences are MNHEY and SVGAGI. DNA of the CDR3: TGTGCCAGCAGCCAAGAGGGGGCAAAGTCCACCTTC. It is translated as CASSQEGAKSTF.

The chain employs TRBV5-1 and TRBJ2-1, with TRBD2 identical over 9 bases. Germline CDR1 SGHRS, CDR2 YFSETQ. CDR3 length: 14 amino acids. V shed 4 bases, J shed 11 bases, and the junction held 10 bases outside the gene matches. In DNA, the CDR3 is TGCGCCAGCAGCGACACTTCGGCGGGAGGGAAGCAGTTCTTC. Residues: CASSDTSAGGKQFF. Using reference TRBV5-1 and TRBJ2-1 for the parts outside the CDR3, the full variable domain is KAGVTQTPRYLIKTRGQQVTLSCSPISGHRSVSWYQQTPGQGLQFLFEYFSETQRNKGNFPGRFSGRQFSNSRSEMNVSTLELGDSALYLCASSDTSAGGKQFFGPGTRLTVL.

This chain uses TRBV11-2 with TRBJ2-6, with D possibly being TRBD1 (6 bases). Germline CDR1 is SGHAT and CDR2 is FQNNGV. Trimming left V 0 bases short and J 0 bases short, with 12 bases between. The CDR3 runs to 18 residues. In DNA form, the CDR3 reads TGTGCCAGCAGCTTAGAGGGGGCAAAGACCTCTGGGGCCAACGTCCTGACTTTC. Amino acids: CASSLEGAKTSGANVLTF.

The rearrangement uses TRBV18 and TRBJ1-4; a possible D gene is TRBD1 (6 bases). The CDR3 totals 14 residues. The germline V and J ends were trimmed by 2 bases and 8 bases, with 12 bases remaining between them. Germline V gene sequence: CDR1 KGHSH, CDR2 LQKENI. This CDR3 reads CASSPGGSKEKLFF. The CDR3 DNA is TGTGCCAGCTCACCAGGGGGCAGTAAAGAAAAACTGTTTTTT.

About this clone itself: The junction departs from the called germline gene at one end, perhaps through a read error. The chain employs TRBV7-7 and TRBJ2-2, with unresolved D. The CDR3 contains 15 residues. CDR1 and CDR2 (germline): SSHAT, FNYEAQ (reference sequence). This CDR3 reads CASSSTVGNTGELFF. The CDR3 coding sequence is TGTGCTAGCAGCTCCACGGTTGGGAACACCGGGGAGCTGTTTTTT.

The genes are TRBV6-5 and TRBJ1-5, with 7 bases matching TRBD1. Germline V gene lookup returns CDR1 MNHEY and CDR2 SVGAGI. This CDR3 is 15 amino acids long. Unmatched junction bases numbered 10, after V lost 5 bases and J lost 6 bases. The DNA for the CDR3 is TGTGCCAGCAGTCAAAACAGGGGAGTAGGTCAGCCCCAGCATTTT. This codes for CASSQNRGVGQPQHF.

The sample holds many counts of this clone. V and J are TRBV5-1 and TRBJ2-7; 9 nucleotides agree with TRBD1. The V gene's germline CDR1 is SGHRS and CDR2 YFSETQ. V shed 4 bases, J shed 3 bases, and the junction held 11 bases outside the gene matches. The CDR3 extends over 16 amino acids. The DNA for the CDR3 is TGCGCCAGCAGCCAGCAGGGACAGGGATCATACTACGAGCAGTACTTC. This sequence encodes CASSQQGQGSYYEQYF. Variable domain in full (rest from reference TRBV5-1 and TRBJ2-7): KAGVTQTPRYLIKTRGQQVTLSCSPISGHRSVSWYQQTPGQGLQFLFEYFSETQRNKGNFPGRFSGRQFSNSRSEMNVSTLELGDSALYLCASSQQGQGSYYEQYFGPGTRLTVT.

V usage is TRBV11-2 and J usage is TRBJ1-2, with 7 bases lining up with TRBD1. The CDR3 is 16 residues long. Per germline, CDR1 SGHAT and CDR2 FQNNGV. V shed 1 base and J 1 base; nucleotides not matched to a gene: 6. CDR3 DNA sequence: TGTGCCAGCAGCTTAGTGGGGACAGTAATTAACTATGGCTACACCTTC. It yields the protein CASSLVGTVINYGYTF. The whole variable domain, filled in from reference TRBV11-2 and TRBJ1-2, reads EAGVAQSPRYKIIEKRQSVAFWCNPISGHATLYWYQQILGQGPKLLIQFQNNGVVDDSQLPKDRFSAERLKGVDSTLKIQPAKLEDSAVYLCASSLVGTVINYGYTFGSGTRLTVV.

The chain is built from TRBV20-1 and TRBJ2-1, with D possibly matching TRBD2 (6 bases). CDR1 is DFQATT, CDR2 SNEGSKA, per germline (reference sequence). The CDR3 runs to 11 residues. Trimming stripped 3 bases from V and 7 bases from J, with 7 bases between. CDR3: CSARGGNEQFF. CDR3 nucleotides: TGCAGTGCTAGGGGGGGAAATGAGCAGTTCTTC.

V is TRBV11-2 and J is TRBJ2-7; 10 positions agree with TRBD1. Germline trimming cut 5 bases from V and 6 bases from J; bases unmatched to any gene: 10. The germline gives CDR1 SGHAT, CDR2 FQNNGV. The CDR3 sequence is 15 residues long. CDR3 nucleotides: TGTGCCAGCAGCCACCGGGACAGGGGTTTTGCCGAGCAGTACTTC. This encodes CASSHRDRGFAEQYF.

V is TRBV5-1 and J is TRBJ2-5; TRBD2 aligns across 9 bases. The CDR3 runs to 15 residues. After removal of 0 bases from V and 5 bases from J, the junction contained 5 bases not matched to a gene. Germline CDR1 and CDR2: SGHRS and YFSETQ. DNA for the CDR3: TGCGCCAGCAGCTTGGTTTCTAGCGGGATGGAGACCCAGTACTTC. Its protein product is CASSLVSSGMETQYF.

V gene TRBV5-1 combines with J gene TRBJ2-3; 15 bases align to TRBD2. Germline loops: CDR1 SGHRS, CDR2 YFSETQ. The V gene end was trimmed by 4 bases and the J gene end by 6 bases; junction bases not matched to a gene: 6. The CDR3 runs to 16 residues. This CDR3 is CASSLGTSGGRDTQYF. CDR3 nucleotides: TGCGCCAGCAGCCTTGGGACTAGCGGGGGGAGGGATACGCAGTATTTT.

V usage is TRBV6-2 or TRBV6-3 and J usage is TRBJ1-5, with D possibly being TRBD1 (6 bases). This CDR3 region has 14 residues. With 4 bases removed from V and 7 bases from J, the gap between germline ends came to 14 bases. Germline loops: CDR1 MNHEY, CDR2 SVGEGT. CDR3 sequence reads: CASSSGVSGQPQHF. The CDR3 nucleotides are TGTGCCAGCAGTTCAGGGGTATCTGGGCAGCCCCAGCATTTT.

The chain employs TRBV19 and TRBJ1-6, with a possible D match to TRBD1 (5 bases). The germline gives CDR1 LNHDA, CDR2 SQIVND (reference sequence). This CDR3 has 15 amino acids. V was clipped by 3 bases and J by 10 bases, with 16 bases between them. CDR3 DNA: TGTGCCAGTAGTATCGGCCGGGAGAGGGGATCACCCCTCCACTTT. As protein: CASSIGRERGSPLHF.

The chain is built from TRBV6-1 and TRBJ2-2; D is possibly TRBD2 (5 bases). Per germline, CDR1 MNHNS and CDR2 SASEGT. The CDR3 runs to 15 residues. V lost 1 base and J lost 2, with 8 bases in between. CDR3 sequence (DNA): TGTGCCAGCAGTGAAGTAAGCGGTAACACCGGGGAGCTGTTTTTT. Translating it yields CASSEVSGNTGELFF.